Detailed here is one TCR beta chain. Its antigen is unknown. A second roughly 7 to 11 cycle PCR used barcoded and J-beta primers. TCRdb reprocessed the 5' RACE reads via MiXCR and lists one record per CDR3 protein. The table includes around 990,000 distinct CDR3 sequences, approximately 26% detected once. This record belongs to a study of blood T cells in healthy people across ages. General study points: Observed TCR beta diversity showed a strong correlation with the percentage of naive T cells as measured by flow cytometry.

This sample was also put to use in a study of T cells of mothers and their children. That paper adds: Both sample barcodes and 2-4 random nucleotides came from the M1S primer of the second PCR. The TCR beta CDR3 read count exceeded 9 million for each mother and was several million for each child. A slight, non-significant increase in overlap was found for related mother-child pairs relative to unrelated pairs.

Specimen: blood. This TCR derives from a girl aged 2-10 years in good health.

In DNA form, the CDR3 reads TGTGCCAGCCTTCAAAGTAGCACCGGGGAGCTGTTTTTT. It codes for CASLQSSTGELFF. This chain joins TRBV28 and TRBJ2-2; D not resolved. This CDR3 comprises 13 residues. CDR1 is MDHEN, CDR2 SYDVKM, per germline. The V gene lost 8 bases and the J gene lost 4 bases, with 11 bases spanning the gap.